The 15 T cell receptor beta chains below come from one sample, sequenced in a study of T cells in Graves' hyperthyroidism and ophthalmopathy (dated by TCRdb to the late 2010s). The library was generated by multiplex PCR. These reads were obtained on an Illumina HiSeq 2000. Amplification of TCR beta CDR3 regions was carried out from RNA transcripts. For the first round of RT-PCR on the TCR CDR3, the HTBI primer set was used together with the Qiagen OneStep RT-PCR kit. The public sequencing data were trimmed at Q25 with fastp and processed into clonotypes with MiXCR by TCRdb, which kept only in-frame beta chains. Every CDR3 protein is listed once, alongside the most common genes and DNA of its rows. Here the sample has fewer than 750,000 distinct CDR3 sequences; approximately 14% occur a single time. The ten largest account for around 12% of the sample. Source material: blood. These receptors were collected from a woman aged 45-65 years with Graves' ophthalmopathy.

This clonotype appeared many times. The V gene is TRBV7-9, the J gene TRBJ2-1, with 8 bases aligning to TRBD2. The CDR3 spans 19 residues. V lost 1 base, J lost 4 bases, and 15 bases stayed unmatched. Per the germline V gene, CDR1 is SEHNR and CDR2 is FQNEAQ (reference sequence). CDR3 nucleotide sequence: TGTGCCAGCAGCTTAGATCCTTGGGAGGCTAGCGGGTTTTACAATGAGCAGTTCTTC. Its protein is CASSLDPWEASGFYNEQFF.

This clonotype occurred many times. This chain joins TRBV20-1 and TRBJ1-2; no definite D call. The V gene lost 4 bases and the J gene lost 5 bases, with 8 bases spanning the gap. Germline CDR1 and CDR2: DFQATT and SNEGSKA (reference sequence). The CDR3 has 11 residues. This chain's CDR3 is CSATDPYGYTF. CDR3 nucleotides: TGCAGTGCTACCGACCCATATGGCTACACCTTC.

The genes are TRBV28 and TRBJ2-7, with D possibly called TRBD1 or TRBD2 (5 bases each). Germline V gene sequence: CDR1 MDHEN, CDR2 SYDVKM. V shed 5 bases and J shed 0 bases, with 20 bases lying between them. This CDR3 spans 17 amino acids. CDR3 sequence: CASSRGNGGFNSYEQYF. The DNA of the CDR3 is TGTGCCAGCAGTCGGGGCAATGGGGGTTTCAACTCCTACGAGCAGTACTTC.

V is TRBV27 and J is TRBJ1-1; perhaps TRBD1 as D (5 bases). Per the germline V gene, CDR1 is MNHEY and CDR2 is SMNVEV (reference sequence). The CDR3 extends over 14 amino acids. V was shortened by 3 bases and J by 2 bases, with 10 bases between the two germline ends. CDR3 in DNA: TGTGCCAGCAGTTTGGGGGGGACCAACACTGAAGCTTTCTTT. Its translation: CASSLGGTNTEAFF.

This clonotype occurred many times. V is TRBV6-1 and J is TRBJ2-5, with 7 bases matching TRBD2. CDR3 length equals 14 residues. J lost 5 bases, V lost 6 bases, and 9 bases had no gene match. Germline lookup yields CDR1 MNHNS and CDR2 SASEGT. The CDR3 DNA is TGTGCCAGCAGCAGGACTAGACCCGGGGAGACCCAGTACTTC. Translated: CASSRTRPGETQYF.

This clonotype was recorded at least ten times. The chain couples TRBV30 to TRBJ2-6; D ambiguous. V lost 1 base to trimming and J lost 4 bases, with 5 bases between them. This CDR3 has 13 residues. Germline V gene sequence: CDR1 GTSNPN, CDR2 SVGIG (reference sequence). The chain's CDR3 is CAWSGGGANVLTF. CDR3 DNA: TGTGCCTGGAGTGGTGGAGGGGCCAACGTCCTGACTTTC.

This clonotype was recorded at least ten times. V usage is TRBV20-1 and J usage is TRBJ1-5; possibly TRBD1 for D (6 bases). The CDR3 loop spans 16 amino acids. Deletions cut 3 bases from V and 0 bases from J, with 15 bases between. The germline CDR1 and CDR2 sequences are DFQATT and SNEGSKA (reference sequence). The CDR3 bases are TGCAGTGCTAGTAGGGCGGGGGCATATAGCAATCAGCCCCAGCATTTT. It is translated as CSASRAGAYSNQPQHF.

There are many counts of this clonotype. The chain joins TRBV3-1 to TRBJ1-3; D unresolved. CDR1 LGHDT and CDR2 YNNKEL come from the germline V gene (reference sequence). Between the trimmed V and J ends, which lost 3 bases and 0 bases, there was a span of 9 bases. This CDR3 has 15 residues. The CDR3 sequence is CASSQVGDSGNTIYF. Written as DNA, the CDR3 is TGTGCCAGCAGCCAGGTGGGAGACTCTGGAAACACCATATATTTT.

This clonotype was counted a few times. A single base separates this from a much larger clone, so it may be a read error. The chain couples TRBV11-2 to TRBJ2-5; 7 bases are a match to TRBD1. J lost 7 bases, V lost 5 bases, and 7 bases had no gene match. The CDR3 consists of 13 residues. Germline V CDR1 and CDR2: SGHAT, FQNNGV. CDR3 DNA sequence: TGTGCCAGCAGCGCTACAGGGGAAGGGACCCAGTACTTC. This encodes CASSATGEGTQYF.

This clonotype was seen repeatedly, ten times or more. The CDR3 nucleotides are TGTGCCAGCAGTACCGGACAGGGGCGGACAATCTACGAGCAGTACTTC. Encoded protein: CASSTGQGRTIYEQYF. The genes are TRBV28 and TRBJ2-7; TRBD1 matches 9 bases. This CDR3 has 16 amino acids. CDR1 and CDR2 (germline): MDHEN, SYDVKM. V lost 5 bases, J lost 3 bases, and 11 bases stayed unmatched.

This clonotype came up many times. The V gene is TRBV28, the J gene TRBJ1-2; D gene ambiguous. V dropped 10 bases and J dropped 5 bases, with 17 bases sitting between them. Looked up from germline, CDR1 is MDHEN and CDR2 is SYDVKM. This CDR3 is 13 amino acids long. CDR3 region: CATKGLFLYGYTF. The CDR3 coding sequence is TGTGCCACCAAGGGTTTGTTCTTGTATGGCTACACCTTC.

This clonotype has ten or more counts. The J gene is TRBJ2-3, the V gene TRBV7-2; 9 nucleotides agree with TRBD2. The CDR3 totals 17 residues. Germline CDR1 is SGHTA and CDR2 is FQGNSA. Trimming removed 5 bases from V and 3 bases from J; junction bases left unmatched: 12. CDR3 sequence: CASSVSRAGGKTDTQYF. In DNA form, the CDR3 reads TGTGCCAGCAGCGTATCCAGGGCGGGAGGGAAAACAGATACGCAGTATTTT.

In this sample, this clonotype turned up many times. V usage is TRBV2 and J usage is TRBJ1-6; 9 bases fit TRBD1. The CDR3 has 18 residues. Germline CDR1 SNHLY, CDR2 FYNNEI. J lost 1 base, V lost 4 bases, and 8 bases had no gene match. The CDR3 nucleotides are TGTGCCAGCAGTGTCCCGGGACAGGGAGGGTCCTATAATTCACCCCTCCACTTT. Protein sequence: CASSVPGQGGSYNSPLHF.

This clonotype occurred many times. The gene calls are TRBV9 and TRBJ2-2; D gene unclear. This CDR3 has 14 residues. Between the trimmed V and J ends, which lost 2 bases and 5 bases, there was a span of 10 bases. CDR1 SGDLS and CDR2 YYNGEE come from the germline V gene. CDR3 nucleotides: TGTGCCAGCAGCGTTCGAGTGGGAACCGGGGAGCTGTTTTTT. It codes for CASSVRVGTGELFF.

The sample holds a few counts of this clonotype. The V call is TRBV2, the J call TRBJ1-5, with D tentatively TRBD1 (5 bases). The CDR3 covers 15 residues. Germline V gene sequence: CDR1 SNHLY, CDR2 FYNNEI. With 6 bases removed from V and 2 bases from J, the gap between germline ends came to 14 bases. As DNA, the CDR3 is TGTGCCAGCAGGAGCCAGGGCTGGGGCAATCAGCCCCAGCATTTT. It yields the protein CASRSQGWGNQPQHF.